What follows are 21 T cell receptor beta chains derived from one specimen sequenced in a study of blood T cell repertoires in COVID-19 (dated by TCRdb to the early 2020s). The library was generated by the immunoSEQ multiplex PCR assay. In its TCRdb copy, this immuneACCESS table keeps in-frame sequences only and misses some clones. Where compared with another copy, unresolved V genes explain less than half of these, and the others have no known cause. The sample table lists over 400,000 clones, 70% to 90% of them with a count of one. 3% to 4% of the sample is held by the ten biggest clonotypes. The sequencing input was peripheral blood. These receptors all come from a human donor in a cohort sampled during active COVID-19.

The chain joins TRBV9 to TRBJ2-5; D possibly corresponds to TRBD2 (5 bases). CDR1 is SGDLS and CDR2 is YYNGEE in the germline V gene. Trimming took 3 bases from V and 4 from J, leaving 16 bases between them. The CDR3 is 15 amino acids. The CDR3 region is CASSEERGNLETQYF. As DNA, the CDR3 is TGTGCCAGCAGCGAGGAACGGGGAAATTTAGAGACCCAGTACTTC.

This clone was seen only a few times. This chain links TRBV5-1 with TRBJ1-1, with 7 bases identical to TRBD1. V dropped 2 bases and J dropped 0; count of bases not matched to a gene: 7. CDR3 length equals 16 residues. Germline V gene data show CDR1 as SGHRS and CDR2 as YFSETQ. DNA for the CDR3: TGCGCCAGCAGCTTTGGGGGACAGCCCATGAACACTGAAGCTTTCTTT. It specifies CASSFGGQPMNTEAFF. Full variable domain (rest looked up from reference TRBV5-1 and TRBJ1-1): KAGVTQTPRYLIKTRGQQVTLSCSPISGHRSVSWYQQTPGQGLQFLFEYFSETQRNKGNFPGRFSGRQFSNSRSEMNVSTLELGDSALYLCASSFGGQPMNTEAFFGQGTRLTVV.

The chain is built from TRBV30 and TRBJ1-5; 8 nucleotides line up with TRBD1. From germline, CDR1 is GTSNPN and CDR2 SVGIG (reference sequence). This CDR3 is 14 amino acids long. After removal of 3 bases from V and 7 bases from J, the junction contained 8 bases not matched to a gene. CDR3 in amino acids: CAWRGPGGGQPQHF. CDR3 coding DNA: TGTGCCTGGAGAGGGCCAGGGGGCGGGCAGCCCCAGCATTTT.

This clone appeared once. This CDR3 is CASSLDDSNYGYTF. The CDR3 nucleotides are TGCGCCAGCAGCCTGGACGACAGTAACTATGGCTACACCTTC. The chain combines TRBV4-1 with TRBJ1-2; perhaps TRBD1 as D (5 bases). In germline, CDR1 is MGHRA, CDR2 YSYEKL. The CDR3 covers 14 residues. V lost 4 bases and J lost 1, with 10 bases in between.

This chain connects TRBV10-3 to TRBJ2-7, with 7 nucleotides matching TRBD1. Germline values: CDR1 ENHRY, CDR2 SYGVKD. The CDR3 extends over 14 amino acids. V lost 4 bases and J lost 5; bases outside the gene matches: 8. The CDR3: CAISGMTGKNEQYF. The CDR3 DNA sequence: TGTGCCATCAGTGGAATGACAGGGAAGAACGAGCAGTACTTC.

The V call is TRBV19, the J call TRBJ2-3; D gene ambiguous. V was pared by 1 base and J by 6 bases, with 8 bases between. CDR3 length equals 13 residues. Germline V lookup: CDR1 LNHDA, CDR2 SQIVND (reference sequence). CDR3 loop: CASSIAGADTQYF. CDR3 DNA: TGTGCCAGTAGTATAGCGGGTGCCGATACGCAGTATTTT.

This clone came up once. The chain is built from TRBV7-9 and TRBJ2-7; 7 bases fit TRBD1. From germline, CDR1 is SEHNR and CDR2 FQNEAQ (reference sequence). J gave up 2 bases and V 5 bases, and 6 bases lay outside the gene matches. This CDR3 spans 14 amino acids. The CDR3: CASSEQGRAYEQYF. In nucleotides, the CDR3 is TGTGCCAGCAGCGAACAGGGGCGGGCCTACGAGCAGTACTTC.

This sequence joins TRBV19 and TRBJ1-1, with 12 bases that match TRBD1. Germline V gene sequence: CDR1 LNHDA, CDR2 SQIVND (reference sequence). V lost 6 bases and J lost 4; bases outside the gene matches: 3. This CDR3 spans 14 amino acids. CDR3 DNA: TGTGCCAGTAGAGGGACAGGGGGCTTCACTGAAGCTTTCTTT. This encodes CASRGTGGFTEAFF.

V gene TRBV19 combines with J gene TRBJ2-1; the match to TRBD2 covers 8 bases. The V gene's germline CDR1 is LNHDA and CDR2 SQIVND (reference sequence). This CDR3 region has 15 residues. Unmatched junction bases numbered 6, after V lost 5 bases and J lost 3 bases. CDR3 residues: CASSDVAGLYNEQFF. CDR3 nucleotide sequence: TGTGCCAGTAGTGACGTAGCGGGGCTCTACAATGAGCAGTTCTTC. The complete variable domain, with remaining parts taken from reference TRBV19 and TRBJ2-1, reads DGGITQSPKYLFRKEGQNVTLSCEQNLNHDAMYWYRQDPGQGLRLIYYSQIVNDFQKGDIAEGYSVSREKKESFPLTVTSAQKNPTAFYLCASSDVAGLYNEQFFGPGTRLTVL.

The rearrangement joins TRBV5-4 to TRBJ1-2, with TRBD1 identical over 7 bases. Germline values: CDR1 SGHNT, CDR2 YYREEE (reference sequence). The CDR3 runs 16 residues. V was pared by 4 bases and J by 6 bases, with 15 bases of the junction left unmatched. CDR3 in DNA: TGTGCCAGCAGCAAAATGTCCGGGACAGAAATCGATGGCTACACCTTC. This translates into CASSKMSGTEIDGYTF.

The chain is built from TRBV10-3 and TRBJ1-2; possible D gene TRBD1, 5 bases. Germline-derived CDR1 and CDR2 are ENHRY and SYGVKD. This CDR3 region has 14 residues. Trimming removed 4 bases at V and 4 bases at J, with 13 bases between. The CDR3 loop reads CAISVGDSGYGYTF. As DNA, the CDR3 is TGTGCCATCAGTGTAGGGGATTCGGGCTATGGCTACACCTTC.

In DNA, the CDR3 is TGTGCCAGCAGTGACCTGGCAGGGGCCTCCTACGAGCAGTACTTC. Translation gives CASSDLAGASYEQYF. The gene calls are TRBV2 and TRBJ2-7, with a weak D call TRBD1 (6 bases). The CDR3 runs to 15 residues. V was pared by 3 bases and J by 0 bases, with 12 bases between. Per germline, CDR1 SNHLY and CDR2 FYNNEI.

V and J are TRBV18 and TRBJ2-3, with D unresolved. The V and J ends lost 6 bases and 0 bases respectively, with 10 bases between them. Germline loops: CDR1 KGHSH, CDR2 LQKENI. The CDR3 has 14 amino acids. CDR3 in amino acids: CASSLPLSTDTQYF. The CDR3 coding sequence is TGTGCCAGCTCGCTACCCCTTAGCACAGATACGCAGTATTTT.

The chain uses TRBV28 and TRBJ2-7; 7 bases line up with TRBD1. J was trimmed by 4 bases and V by 2 bases; bases with no gene match: 8. CDR3 length: 15 amino acids. CDR1 and CDR2 (germline): MDHEN, SYDVKM. CDR3 sequence reads: CASSLRRQGDYEQYF. In DNA, the CDR3 is TGTGCCAGCAGTTTAAGGAGACAGGGTGATTACGAGCAGTACTTC.

The CDR3 here is CASSQDPARYEQYF. DNA for the CDR3: TGTGCCAGCAGCCAAGATCCCGCGAGATACGAGCAGTACTTC. The chain couples TRBV14 to TRBJ2-7, with unresolved D. Germline CDR1 SGHDN, CDR2 FVKESK. CDR3 length: 14 amino acids. The V end lost 0 bases, the J end lost 4 bases, and 10 bases lay between the germline ends.

The J gene is TRBJ2-1, the V gene TRBV6-6; D uncertain. CDR1 and CDR2 (germline): MNHNY, SVGAGI (reference sequence). The ends were cut back, 8 bases at V and 6 bases at J, with 14 bases in the middle. The CDR3 totals 13 residues. The CDR3 here is CASLKGEPNEQFF. Written as DNA, the CDR3 is TGTGCCAGCTTGAAAGGAGAACCCAATGAGCAGTTCTTC.

This rearrangement joins TRBV2 to TRBJ2-7; D uncertain. Germline values: CDR1 SNHLY, CDR2 FYNNEI. V gave up 8 bases and J gave up 3 bases, with 8 bases separating them. This CDR3 has 11 residues. CDR3 nucleotides: TGTGCCAGCCTCTCCTTCTACGAGCAGTACTTC. It codes for CASLSFYEQYF.

J is TRBJ2-5 and V is TRBV6-5; D unresolved. Germline V gene sequence: CDR1 MNHEY, CDR2 SVGAGI. Trimming took 0 bases from V and 1 from J, leaving 12 bases between them. The CDR3 has 16 amino acids. Written as DNA, the CDR3 is TGTGCCAGCAGTTACTCTGGGCTCGTATCCCAAGAGACCCAGTACTTC. This gives the protein CASSYSGLVSQETQYF.

V and J are TRBV2 and TRBJ1-3, with TRBD1 as a possible D gene (5 bases). This CDR3 comprises 14 residues. The germline V gene encodes CDR1 SNHLY and CDR2 FYNNEI. Trimming took 7 bases from V and 6 from J, leaving 16 bases between them. The CDR3: CASTQEDTQNTIYF. CDR3 nucleotides: TGTGCCAGCACCCAAGAGGACACCCAAAACACCATATATTTT. The complete variable domain, with remaining parts taken from reference TRBV2 and TRBJ1-3, reads EPEVTQTPSHQVTQMGQEVILRCVPISNHLYFYWYRQILGQKVEFLVSFYNNEISEKSEIFDDQFSVERPDGSNFTLKIRSTKLEDSAMYFCASTQEDTQNTIYFGEGSWLTVV.

This chain connects TRBV10-1 to TRBJ2-3; D remains unclear. Germline CDR1 WNHNN, CDR2 SYGVQD (reference sequence). CDR3 length: 15 amino acids. V gave up 2 bases and J gave up 3 bases, with 12 bases separating them. CDR3 nucleotide sequence: TGCGCCAGCAGTGAGAATCACCCTATTACAGATACGCAGTATTTT. This gives the protein CASSENHPITDTQYF.

This clone turned up a few times. V is TRBV19 and J is TRBJ1-4; possible D gene TRBD1, 5 bases. Germline V gene lookup returns CDR1 LNHDA and CDR2 SQIVND (reference sequence). Trimming removed 6 bases from V and 5 bases from J, with 16 bases in between. The CDR3 extends over 15 amino acids. Written as DNA, the CDR3 is TGTGCCAGTAGCAGCGGGGGACTCCAGAATGAAAAACTGTTTTTT. Its translation: CASSSGGLQNEKLFF. Full variable domain (rest looked up from reference TRBV19 and TRBJ1-4): DGGITQSPKYLFRKEGQNVTLSCEQNLNHDAMYWYRQDPGQGLRLIYYSQIVNDFQKGDIAEGYSVSREKKESFPLTVTSAQKNPTAFYLCASSSGGLQNEKLFFGSGTQLSVL.